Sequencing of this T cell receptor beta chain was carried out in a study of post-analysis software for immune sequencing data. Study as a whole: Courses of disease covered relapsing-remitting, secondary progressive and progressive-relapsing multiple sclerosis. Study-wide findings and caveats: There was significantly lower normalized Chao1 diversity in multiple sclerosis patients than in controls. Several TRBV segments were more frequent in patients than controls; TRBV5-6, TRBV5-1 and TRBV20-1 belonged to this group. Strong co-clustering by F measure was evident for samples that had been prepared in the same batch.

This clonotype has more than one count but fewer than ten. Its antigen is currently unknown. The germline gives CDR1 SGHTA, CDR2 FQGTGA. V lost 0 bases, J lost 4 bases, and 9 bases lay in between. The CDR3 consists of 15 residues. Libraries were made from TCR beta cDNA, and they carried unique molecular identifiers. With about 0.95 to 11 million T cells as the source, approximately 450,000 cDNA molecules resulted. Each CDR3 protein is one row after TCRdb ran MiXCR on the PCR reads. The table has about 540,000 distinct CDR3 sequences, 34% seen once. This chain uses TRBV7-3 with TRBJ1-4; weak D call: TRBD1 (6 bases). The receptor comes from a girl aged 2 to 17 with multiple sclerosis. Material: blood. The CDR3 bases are TGTGCCAGCAGCTTAACAGGGGGAGTTAATGAAAAACTGTTTTTT. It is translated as CASSLTGGVNEKLFF.